This TCR beta chain was observed in a study of PD-1 blockade in classical Hodgkin lymphoma. Study-level background: Administration of nivolumab to patients was at 3 mg/kg intravenously every 2 weeks. General study results and limits: TCR diversity rose significantly by C4D1 in CD4+ but not CD8+ cells. The study reported lower baseline TCR diversity in newly diagnosed patients than in healthy donors.

Assay: immunoSEQ multiplex PCR; the TCRdb copy retains only in-frame clones and omits some. The data contain around 36,000 clones, around 86% of them seen just once; the ten biggest clones take up approximately 9.1%. Each and every patient relapsed after autologous stem cell transplantation, and patients got differing brentuximab vedotin exposure. Remarks on this clone: Its antigen is unidentified.

Trimming took 1 base from V and 0 from J, leaving 13 bases between them. The CDR3 runs to 17 residues. Looked up from germline, CDR1 is LGHNA and CDR2 is YNFKEQ. Sample: peripheral blood mononuclear cells (PBMCs), taken at baseline. This clonotype was obtained from a human donor with classical Hodgkin lymphoma. The rearrangement links TRBV4-2 to TRBJ2-1, with a possible D match to TRBD1 (6 bases). CDR3 in DNA: TGTGCCAGCAGCCAAGTAGGGGGTGCCAGCTCCTACAATGAGCAGTTCTTC. Its protein product is CASSQVGGASSYNEQFF.